The clone carrying this T cell receptor (beta chain) was counted only a few times. The antigen is not known. This record belongs to a study of shared clonotypes between healthy human individuals. Study-level findings and limits: Naive subsets typically showed greater estimated richness than memory subsets.

Generated by immunoSEQ multiplex PCR, the TCRdb table keeps only in-frame clones and is missing some. This table has more than 2,000,000 clones, approximately 93% appearing once. The V gene's germline CDR1 is GTSNPN and CDR2 SVGIG (reference sequence). The CDR3 totals 13 residues. J gave up 8 bases and V 5 bases, and 9 bases lay outside the gene matches. The chain links TRBV30 to TRBJ1-2; 9 nucleotides agree with TRBD1. Sequenced: naive CD4+ T cells from PBMCs. As to subset: CD45RA+ positively selected. The TCR sequence derives from a man younger than 35 in good health. Some clones in this sample may be carry-over from other donors' samples. The CDR3 nucleotides read TGTGCCTGGCGGGCCTCGGACAGGGGAGGCTACACCTTC. As protein: CAWRASDRGGYTF. Using reference TRBV30 and TRBJ1-2 for the parts outside the CDR3, the full variable domain is SQTIHQWPATLVQPVGSPLSLECTVEGTSNPNLYWYRQAAGRGLQLLFYSVGIGQISSEVPQNLSASRPQDRQFILSSKKLLLSDSGFYLCAWRASDRGGYTFGSGTRLTVV.